This is a list of T cell receptor beta chains from one sample in a study of CD8+CD57+ T cells in acquired aplastic anemia. TCRdb processed the reads anew with MiXCR; each CDR3 protein has one entry. The sample contains some 200,000 distinct CDR3 sequences, 48% of which appear only once. The sample consisted of sorted CD4+, CD8+, or CD8+CD57+ T cells (not recorded which) from PBMCs. These receptor sequences come from a human donor with aplastic anemia. Each CDR3 is given with its conserved first and last residue. A D gene is named only where the DNA matches it firmly. Only part of the rows carry a size: once, few, many, or a class if the clone is expanded.

v_call	d_call	clone_size	j_call	cdr3_aa	cdr3_nt
TRBV20-1	TRBD2	-	TRBJ2-3	CSAIAGRTNTQYF	TGCAGTGCTATAGCGGGGCGTACTAATACGCAGTATTTT
TRBV18	-	-	TRBJ1-5	CASSRTGNQPQHF	TGTGCCAGCTCACGAACGGGTAATCAGCCCCAGCATTTT
TRBV2	-	-	TRBJ1-2	CASSALGRLYGYTF	TGTGCCAGCAGTGCTCTCGGCAGACTCTATGGCTACACCTTC
TRBV25-1	-	-	TRBJ1-5	CASTASDGNQPQHF	TGTGCCAGCACAGCTTCAGATGGCAATCAGCCCCAGCATTTT
TRBV4-1	TRBD1	once	TRBJ2-7	CASSQGDRGDEQYF	TGCGCCAGCAGCCAAGGGGACAGGGGTGACGAGCAGTACTTC
TRBV2	-	-	TRBJ2-1	CASSEANEANEQFF	TGTGCCAGCAGTGAAGCGAACGAGGCGAATGAGCAGTTCTTC
TRBV15	TRBD2	-	TRBJ2-1	CATSRERTSRDEQFF	TGTGCCACCAGCAGAGAAAGGACTAGTCGAGATGAGCAGTTCTTC
TRBV7-2	-	-	TRBJ2-1	CASRAGEQFF	TGTGCCAGCAGGGCGGGTGAGCAGTTCTTC
TRBV7-9	-	-	TRBJ1-5	CASRGWGYQPQHF	TGTGCCAGCAGGGGGTGGGGTTATCAGCCCCAGCATTTT
TRBV19	-	many	TRBJ1-5	CASSIDGARGQPQHF	TGTGCCAGTAGTATAGACGGGGCCCGGGGGCAGCCCCAGCATTTT
TRBV20-1	TRBD2	-	TRBJ2-3	CSARPGLAGLPTTDTQYF	TGCAGTGCTAGACCGGGACTAGCGGGGCTCCCCACCACAGATACGCAGTATTTT
TRBV10-3	-	few	TRBJ1-2	CASRQQVGPYGYTF	TGTGCCAGCAGACAGCAGGTGGGACCTTATGGCTACACCTTC
TRBV10-3	TRBD2	-	TRBJ2-5	CAISDSGGFKETQYF	TGTGCCATCAGTGACAGCGGGGGATTTAAAGAGACCCAGTACTTC
TRBV29-1	TRBD1	few	TRBJ2-7	CSVSTGQGYEQYF	TGCAGCGTGAGTACGGGACAGGGCTACGAGCAGTACTTC
TRBV19	-	many	TRBJ2-1	CASSMEDSKQFF	TGTGCCAGTAGTATGGAGGACTCAAAGCAGTTCTTC
TRBV5-1	-	-	TRBJ2-7	CASNPSVFGSYEQYF	TGCGCCAGCAATCCATCGGTCTTTGGCTCCTACGAGCAGTACTTC
TRBV6-1	TRBD1	many	TRBJ1-6	CASTLAGTGNSPLHF	TGTGCCAGCACTCTAGCAGGGACAGGGAATTCACCCCTCCACTTT
TRBV5-1	-	many	TRBJ1-3	CASSLGPLGNTIYF	TGCGCCAGCAGCTTGGGGCCCCTGGGTAACACCATATATTTT
TRBV27	-	many	TRBJ1-2	CASSPRGAYGYTF	TGTGCCAGCAGTCCACGCGGGGCCTATGGCTACACCTTC
TRBV29-1	-	few	TRBJ1-2	CSVEEVLGTVGNYGYTF	TGCAGCGTTGAAGAAGTGCTGGGGACGGTGGGTAACTATGGCTACACCTTC
TRBV7-2	TRBD2	once	TRBJ2-5	CATAGGQTQYF	TGTGCCACTGCGGGGGGGCAGACCCAGTACTTC
TRBV5-1	-	-	TRBJ2-5	CASSLGLIQETQYF	TGCGCCAGCAGCCTGGGGCTAATACAAGAGACCCAGTACTTC
TRBV4-1	-	many	TRBJ2-6	CASSQAGPGANVLTF	TGCGCCAGCAGCCAAGCAGGGCCTGGGGCCAACGTCCTGACTTTC
TRBV20-1	TRBD1	many	TRBJ1-2	CSASPGTGNYGYTF	TGCAGTGCTAGCCCAGGGACAGGGAACTATGGCTACACCTTC
TRBV20-1	TRBD2	-	TRBJ2-1	CSAGRTSGRGYDEQFF	TGCAGTGCTGGACGGACTAGCGGGAGAGGTTATGATGAGCAGTTCTTC
TRBV20-1	TRBD1	many	TRBJ1-4	CSAREGVQGTGKKLFF	TGCAGTGCTAGAGAGGGGGTACAGGGGACCGGTAAAAAACTGTTTTTT